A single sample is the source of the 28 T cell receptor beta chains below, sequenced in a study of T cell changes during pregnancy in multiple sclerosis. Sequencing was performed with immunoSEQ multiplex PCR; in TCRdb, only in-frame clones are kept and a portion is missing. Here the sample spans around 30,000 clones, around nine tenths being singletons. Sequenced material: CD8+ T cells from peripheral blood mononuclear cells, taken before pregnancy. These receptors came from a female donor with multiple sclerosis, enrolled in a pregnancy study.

In DNA form, the CDR3 reads TGTGCCAGCAGCTCGGACAGGGCCGGTTCGAATTCACCCCTCCACTTT. Protein: CASSSDRAGSNSPLHF. The rearrangement uses TRBV7-9 and TRBJ1-6, with 8 bases matching TRBD1. In germline, CDR1 is SEHNR, CDR2 FQNEAQ (reference sequence). The V segment lost 4 bases and the J segment 7 bases; nucleotides outside the gene matches: 9. The CDR3 runs to 16 residues.

CDR3: CASSERGTDPEGYTF. The CDR3 region has the DNA TGCGCCAGCAGTGAGCGTGGGACAGACCCGGAAGGCTACACCTTC. V usage is TRBV10-2 and J usage is TRBJ1-2, with TRBD1 matching 7 bases. V lost 2 bases to trimming and J lost 8 bases; unmatched junction nucleotides: 11. This CDR3 region has 15 residues. Germline V gene sequence: CDR1 WSHSY, CDR2 SAAADI.

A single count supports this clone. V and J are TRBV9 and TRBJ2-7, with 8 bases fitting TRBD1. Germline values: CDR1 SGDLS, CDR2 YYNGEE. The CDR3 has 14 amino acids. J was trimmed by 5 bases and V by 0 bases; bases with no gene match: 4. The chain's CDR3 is CASSVAGGSDEQYF. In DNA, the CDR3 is TGTGCCAGCAGCGTAGCAGGGGGCTCGGACGAGCAGTACTTC.

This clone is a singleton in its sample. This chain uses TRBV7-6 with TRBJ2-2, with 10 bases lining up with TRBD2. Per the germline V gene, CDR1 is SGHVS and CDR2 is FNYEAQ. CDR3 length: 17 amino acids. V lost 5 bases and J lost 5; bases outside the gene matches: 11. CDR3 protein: CASSPWSGGAGTGELFF. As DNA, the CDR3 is TGTGCCAGCAGCCCGTGGAGCGGGGGGGCGGGAACCGGGGAGCTGTTTTTT.

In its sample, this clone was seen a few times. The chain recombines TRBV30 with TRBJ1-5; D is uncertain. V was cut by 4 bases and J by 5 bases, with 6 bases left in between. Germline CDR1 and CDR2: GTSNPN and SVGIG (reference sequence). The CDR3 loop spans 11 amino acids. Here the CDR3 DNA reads TGTGCCTGGAAGCGTGATCAGCCCCAGCATTTT. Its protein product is CAWKRDQPQHF.

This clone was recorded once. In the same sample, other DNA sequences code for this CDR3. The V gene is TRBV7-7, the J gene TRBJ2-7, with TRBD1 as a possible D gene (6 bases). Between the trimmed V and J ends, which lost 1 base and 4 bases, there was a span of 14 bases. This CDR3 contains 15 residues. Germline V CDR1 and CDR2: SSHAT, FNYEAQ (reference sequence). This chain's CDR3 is CASSLGQGRSYEQYF. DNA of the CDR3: TGTGCCAGCAGCTTAGGGCAGGGGAGATCATACGAGCAGTACTTC.

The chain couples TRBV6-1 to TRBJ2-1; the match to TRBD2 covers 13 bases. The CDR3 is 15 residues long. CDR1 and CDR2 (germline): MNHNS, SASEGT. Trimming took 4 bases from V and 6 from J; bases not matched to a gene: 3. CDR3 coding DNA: TGTGCCAGCAGTGGAACTAGCGGGAGGGGCAATGAGCAGTTCTTC. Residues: CASSGTSGRGNEQFF.

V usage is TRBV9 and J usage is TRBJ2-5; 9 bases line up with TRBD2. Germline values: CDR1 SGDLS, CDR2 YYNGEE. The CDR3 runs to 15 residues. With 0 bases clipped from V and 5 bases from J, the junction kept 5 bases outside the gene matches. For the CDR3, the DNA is TGTGCCAGCAGCGTAGGGCGGGGGGGCAGGGAGACCCAGTACTTC. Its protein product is CASSVGRGGRETQYF.

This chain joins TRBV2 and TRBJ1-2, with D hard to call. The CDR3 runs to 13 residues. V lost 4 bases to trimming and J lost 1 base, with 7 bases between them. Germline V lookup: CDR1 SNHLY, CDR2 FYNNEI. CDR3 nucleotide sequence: TGTGCCAGCAGTGGTCGGGTTAACTATGGCTACACCTTC. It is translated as CASSGRVNYGYTF.

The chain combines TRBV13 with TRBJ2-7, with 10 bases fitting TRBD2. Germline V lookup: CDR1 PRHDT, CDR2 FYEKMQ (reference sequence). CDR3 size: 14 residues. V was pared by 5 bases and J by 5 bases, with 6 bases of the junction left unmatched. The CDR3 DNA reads TGTGCCAGCAGCCCGGGACTAGCGTGGGACGAGCAGTACTTC. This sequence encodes CASSPGLAWDEQYF.

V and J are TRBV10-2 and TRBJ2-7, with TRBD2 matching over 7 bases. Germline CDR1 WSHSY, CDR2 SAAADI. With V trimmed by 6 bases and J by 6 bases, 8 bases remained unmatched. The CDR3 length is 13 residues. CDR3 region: CASRGTIHSEQYF. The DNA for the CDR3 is TGCGCCAGCAGGGGGACTATCCACTCCGAGCAGTACTTC.

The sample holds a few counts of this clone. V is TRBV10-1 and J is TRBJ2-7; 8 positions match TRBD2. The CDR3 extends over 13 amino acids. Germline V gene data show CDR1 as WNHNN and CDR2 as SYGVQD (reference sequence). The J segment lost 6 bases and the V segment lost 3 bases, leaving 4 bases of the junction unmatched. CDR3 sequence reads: CASSDGRAGEQYF. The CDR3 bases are TGCGCCAGCAGTGACGGGAGGGCCGGCGAGCAGTACTTC.

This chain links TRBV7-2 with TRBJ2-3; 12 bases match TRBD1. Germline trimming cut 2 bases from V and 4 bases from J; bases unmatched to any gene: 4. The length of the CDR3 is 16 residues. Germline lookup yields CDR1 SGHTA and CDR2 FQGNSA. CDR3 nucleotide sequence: TGTGCCAGCAGCTTATGGGACAGGGGGCCGGCAGATACGCAGTATTTT. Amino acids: CASSLWDRGPADTQYF.

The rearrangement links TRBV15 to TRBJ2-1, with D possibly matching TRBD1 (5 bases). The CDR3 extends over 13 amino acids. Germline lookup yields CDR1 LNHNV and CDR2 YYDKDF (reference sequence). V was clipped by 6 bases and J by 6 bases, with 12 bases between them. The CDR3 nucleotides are TGTGCCACCAGATCTAATCAGGGCAATGAGCAGTTCTTC. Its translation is CATRSNQGNEQFF.

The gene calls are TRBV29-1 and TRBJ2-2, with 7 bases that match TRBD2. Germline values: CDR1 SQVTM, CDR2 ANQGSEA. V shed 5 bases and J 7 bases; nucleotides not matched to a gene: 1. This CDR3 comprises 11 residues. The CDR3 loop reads CSVPGGGELFF. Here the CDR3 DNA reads TGCAGCGTTCCGGGGGGCGGGGAGCTGTTTTTT.

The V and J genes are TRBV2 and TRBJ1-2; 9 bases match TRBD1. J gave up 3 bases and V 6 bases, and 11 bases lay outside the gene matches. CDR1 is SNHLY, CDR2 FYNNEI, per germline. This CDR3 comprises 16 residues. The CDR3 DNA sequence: TGTGCCAGCAGAAACAATACAGGGGGCCGTTACTATGGCTACACCTTC. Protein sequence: CASRNNTGGRYYGYTF.

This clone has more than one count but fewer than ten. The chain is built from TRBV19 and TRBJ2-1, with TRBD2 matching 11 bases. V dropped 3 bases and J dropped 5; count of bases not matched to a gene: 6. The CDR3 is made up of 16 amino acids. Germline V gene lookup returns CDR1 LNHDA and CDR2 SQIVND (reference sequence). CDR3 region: CASSMLAGGLNNEQFF. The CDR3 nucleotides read TGTGCCAGTAGTATGTTAGCGGGGGGGCTCAACAATGAGCAGTTCTTC.

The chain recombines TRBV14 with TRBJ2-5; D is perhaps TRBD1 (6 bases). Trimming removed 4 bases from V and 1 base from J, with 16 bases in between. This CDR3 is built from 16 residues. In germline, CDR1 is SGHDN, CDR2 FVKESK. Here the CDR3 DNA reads TGTGCCAGCAGCCTTCGGGGCAGGGGTGCCCAAGAGACCCAGTACTTC. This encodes CASSLRGRGAQETQYF.

The CDR3 reads CASSVRTGGRGGELFF. Here the CDR3 DNA reads TGTGCCAGCAGTGTCCGGACAGGGGGCCGGGGCGGGGAGCTGTTTTTT. V usage is TRBV25-1 and J usage is TRBJ2-2; 11 nucleotides align to TRBD1. The CDR3 covers 16 residues. Per germline, CDR1 MGHDK and CDR2 SYGVNS. After removal of 4 bases from V and 7 bases from J, the junction contained 8 bases not matched to a gene.

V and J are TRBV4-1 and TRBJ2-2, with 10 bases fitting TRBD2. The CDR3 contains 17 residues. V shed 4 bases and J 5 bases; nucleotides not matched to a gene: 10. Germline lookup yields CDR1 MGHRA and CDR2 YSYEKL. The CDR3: CASSPLIAGGGTGELFF. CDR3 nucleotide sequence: TGCGCCAGCAGCCCCCTAATAGCGGGGGGAGGGACCGGGGAGCTGTTTTTT.

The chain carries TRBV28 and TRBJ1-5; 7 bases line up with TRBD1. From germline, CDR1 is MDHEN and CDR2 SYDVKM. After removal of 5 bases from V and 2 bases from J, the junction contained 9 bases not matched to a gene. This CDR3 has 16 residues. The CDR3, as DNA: TGTGCCAGCAGTCGTTATACAGGGGTGCGCAATCAGCCCCAGCATTTT. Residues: CASSRYTGVRNQPQHF.

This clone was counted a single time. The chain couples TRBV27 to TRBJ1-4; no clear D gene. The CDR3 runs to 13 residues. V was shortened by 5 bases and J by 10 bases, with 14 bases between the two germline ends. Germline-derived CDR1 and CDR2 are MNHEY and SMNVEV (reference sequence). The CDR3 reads CASSPTTPGKLFF. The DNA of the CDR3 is TGTGCCAGCAGTCCCACCACCCCAGGAAAACTGTTTTTT.

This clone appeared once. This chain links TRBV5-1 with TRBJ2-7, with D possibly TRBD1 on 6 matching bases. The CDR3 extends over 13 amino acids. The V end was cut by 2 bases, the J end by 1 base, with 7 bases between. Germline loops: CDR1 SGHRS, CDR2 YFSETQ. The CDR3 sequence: CASSLGQSYEQYF. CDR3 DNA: TGCGCCAGCAGCTTAGGACAGTCCTACGAGCAGTACTTC.

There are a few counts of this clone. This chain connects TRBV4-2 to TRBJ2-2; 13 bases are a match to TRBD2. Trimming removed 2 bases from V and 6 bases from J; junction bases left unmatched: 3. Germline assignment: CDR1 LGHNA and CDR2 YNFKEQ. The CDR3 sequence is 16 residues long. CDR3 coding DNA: TGTGCCAGCAGCCAATTAACTAGCGGGGGGGCCGGGGAGCTGTTTTTT. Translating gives CASSQLTSGGAGELFF.

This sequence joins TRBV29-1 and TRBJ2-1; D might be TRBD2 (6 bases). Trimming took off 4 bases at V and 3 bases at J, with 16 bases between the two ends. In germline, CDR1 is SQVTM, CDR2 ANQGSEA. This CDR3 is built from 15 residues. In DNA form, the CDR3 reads TGCAGCGTTGTTCGGGGGTCGGCGGGCTACAATGAGCAGTTCTTC. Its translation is CSVVRGSAGYNEQFF.

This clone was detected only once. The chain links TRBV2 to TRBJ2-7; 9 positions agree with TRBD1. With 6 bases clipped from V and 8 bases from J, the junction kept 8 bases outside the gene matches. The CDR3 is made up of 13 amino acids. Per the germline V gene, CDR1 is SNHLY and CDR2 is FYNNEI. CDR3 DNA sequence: TGTGCCAGCAGCGGACAGGGGCCGGTAAAGCAGTACTTC. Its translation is CASSGQGPVKQYF. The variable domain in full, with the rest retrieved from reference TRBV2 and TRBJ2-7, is EPEVTQTPSHQVTQMGQEVILRCVPISNHLYFYWYRQILGQKVEFLVSFYNNEISEKSEIFDDQFSVERPDGSNFTLKIRSTKLEDSAMYFCASSGQGPVKQYFGPGTRLTVT.

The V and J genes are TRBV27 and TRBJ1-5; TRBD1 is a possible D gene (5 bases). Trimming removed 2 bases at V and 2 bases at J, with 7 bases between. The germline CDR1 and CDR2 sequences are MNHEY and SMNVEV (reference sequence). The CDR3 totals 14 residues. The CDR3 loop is CASSLIGGNQPQHF. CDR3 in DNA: TGTGCCAGCAGTTTAATAGGGGGCAATCAGCCCCAGCATTTT.

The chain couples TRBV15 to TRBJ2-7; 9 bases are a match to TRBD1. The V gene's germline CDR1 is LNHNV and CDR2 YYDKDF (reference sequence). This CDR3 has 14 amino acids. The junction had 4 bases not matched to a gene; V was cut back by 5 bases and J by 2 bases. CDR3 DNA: TGTGCCACCAGCGAGGGGACAGGGCCCTACGAGCAGTACTTC. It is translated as CATSEGTGPYEQYF.